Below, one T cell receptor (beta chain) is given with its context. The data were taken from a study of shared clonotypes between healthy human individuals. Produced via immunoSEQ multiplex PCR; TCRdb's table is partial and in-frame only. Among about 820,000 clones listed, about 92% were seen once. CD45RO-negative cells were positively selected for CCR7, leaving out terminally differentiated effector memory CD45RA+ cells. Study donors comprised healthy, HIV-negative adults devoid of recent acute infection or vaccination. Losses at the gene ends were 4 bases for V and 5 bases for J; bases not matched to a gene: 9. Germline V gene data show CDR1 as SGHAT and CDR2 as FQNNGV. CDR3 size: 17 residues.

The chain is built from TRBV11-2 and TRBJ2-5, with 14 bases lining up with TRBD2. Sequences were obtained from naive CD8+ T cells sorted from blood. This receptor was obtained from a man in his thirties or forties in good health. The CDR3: CASSWRLAGGPGETQYF. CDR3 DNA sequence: TGTGCCAGCAGCTGGCGACTAGCGGGAGGGCCTGGGGAGACCCAGTACTTC.